This T cell receptor (beta chain) is from a study of identical twins. TCRdb reprocessed the 5' RACE reads via MiXCR and lists one record per CDR3 protein. The table records about 720,000 distinct CDR3 sequences, more than 6.5% of them present only once. Whole-study findings and limits: Beta out-of-frame sequences displayed a weaker excess of sharing between twins.

Donors were all healthy Caucasians. To note about this clonotype: Its antigen is still unknown.

The sample also formed part of further work on yellow fever vaccine responses in identical twins.

This TCR came from a woman under 30 in good health. The sequencing input was PBMCs.

The CDR3 DNA sequence: TGCGCCAGCAGCGAGGGATCACAGGAGGACACCGGGGAGCTGTTTTTT. Translated: CASSEGSQEDTGELFF. V usage is TRBV5-1 and J usage is TRBJ2-2; TRBD1 or TRBD2 may be the D gene (5 bases each). CDR1 is SGHRS and CDR2 is YFSETQ in the germline V gene. CDR3 size: 16 residues. Trimming took off 4 bases at V and 3 bases at J, with 16 bases between the two ends.